Sequencing of this T cell receptor beta chain was carried out in a study of T cell responses to AZD1222 COVID-19 vaccine. Study-wide results and caveats: There were mostly white British donors and more females than males, and clonal diversity was possibly underestimated. Close to half of all spike-specific TCRs reportedly target regions of the variants that are unmutated.

CDR1 and CDR2 from the germline V gene are LGHNA and YSLEER. The CDR3 extends over 14 amino acids. The V end was cut by 0 bases, the J end by 5 bases, with 8 bases between. With regard to this clone: Its specificity is unknown.

Clones were sequenced by immunoSEQ multiplex PCR, and TCRdb holds only the in-frame ones, with some missing. Of more than 100,000 clones in the sample, 93% were seen once. The sequencing here drew on peripheral blood, taken on day 0 of AZD1222 vaccination. The receptor was isolated from an adult in good health. The chain uses TRBV4-3 and TRBJ1-5, with D perhaps matching TRBD1 (5 bases). The CDR3 region has the DNA TGCGCCAGCAGCCAAGATGGAGGGGATCAGCCCCAGCATTTT. Translating it yields CASSQDGGDQPQHF.